One T cell receptor (beta chain) is described in this entry. The antigen remains undetermined. The data derive from a study of CD8+CD57+ T cells in acquired aplastic anemia. Study-level results: Comparison of patients with controls identified 25 to 35 shared CD8+ CDR3 sequences.

Previously, flow cytometry had revealed CD8+CD57+ cell expansion in the patients chosen for sequencing. The template used for profiling TCR beta VDJ and CDR3 was genomic DNA. One entry per CDR3 protein, called by TCRdb with MiXCR from the reads. The table lists 150,000 to 200,000 distinct CDR3 sequences, around 47% of them singletons. The ends were cut back, 7 bases at V and 6 bases at J, with 13 bases in the middle. The CDR3 loop spans 13 amino acids. Germline values: CDR1 SNHLY, CDR2 FYNNEI. The TCR originated in a human donor with aplastic anemia. Source material: sorted CD4+, CD8+, or CD8+CD57+ T cells (not recorded which) from PBMCs. V gene TRBV2 combines with J gene TRBJ1-5, with D possibly being TRBD1 (5 bases). The chain's CDR3 is CASINRISQPQHF. The CDR3, as DNA: TGTGCCAGCATCAACAGGATAAGTCAGCCCCAGCATTTT.